This T cell receptor (beta chain) derives from a study of regulatory T cells in long-lasting Graves disease. Study results and caveats: The number of shared public clonotypes was higher in persistent patients (roughly 2,800) than new patients (966). Segments TRBV28, TRBJ1-2 and TRBJ2-5 showed preferential usage in persistent disease.

This clonotype was observed a few times. Its antigen is undetermined. The CDR3 has 15 residues. V lost 4 bases and J 0 bases, leaving 10 bases between the germline ends. Germline V CDR1 and CDR2: SGHVS, FNYEAQ. Time point here: newly diagnosed GD, antithyroid drugs for less than 3 months. Scientists built the TCR library using RNA that was extracted from PBMCs. Graves' disease diagnosis followed American Thyroid Association guidelines. The authors drew roughly 8.1 milliliters of peripheral blood into EDTA tubes. iRepertoire HTBI primers and Arm-PCR of CDR3 regions built TCR beta libraries. TCRdb processed the multiplex PCR reads anew with MiXCR; each CDR3 protein has one entry. The profile covers roughly 420,000 distinct CDR3 sequences, with 15% to 19% appearing a single time and about a fifth taken by the ten largest.

This clonotype was sampled from a female donor with Graves disease. V is TRBV7-6 and J is TRBJ1-5, with a possible D match to TRBD1 (5 bases). Source: peripheral blood mononuclear cells (PBMCs), taken at new diagnosis, from a patient treated with antithyroid drugs. CDR3 loop: CASSSGRYSNQPQHF. As DNA, the CDR3 is TGTGCCAGCAGCTCGGGACGCTATAGCAATCAGCCCCAGCATTTT. The full variable domain, in which reference TRBV7-6 and TRBJ1-5 provide the parts outside the CDR3, is GAGVSQSPRYKVTKRGQDVALRCDPISGHVSLYWYRQALGQGPEFLTYFNYEAQQDKSGLPNDRFSAERPEGSISTLTIQRTEQRDSAMYRCASSSGRYSNQPQHFGDGTRLSIL.